What follows are 30 T cell receptor beta chains derived from one specimen sequenced in a study of shared clonotypes between healthy human individuals. The data were produced by immunoSEQ multiplex PCR, yet TCRdb's version contains in-frame clones alone and is incomplete. The sample yields about 1.1 million clones, 75% to 80% seen once. The sequencing input was memory CD4+ T cells from PBMCs. Subset here: CD45RA-negative fraction. Source of these receptors: a man in his late teens or twenties in good health. Some clones in this sample may be carry-over from other donors' samples.

The chain carries TRBV7-2 and TRBJ2-5; TRBD2 matches at 10 bases. The CDR3 totals 16 residues. The trim removed 2 bases at V and 2 bases at J, leaving 5 bases unmatched. CDR1 is SGHTA, CDR2 FQGNSA, per germline. The CDR3: CASSLTSLAGQETQYF. DNA of the CDR3: TGTGCCAGCAGCTTAACCTCACTAGCGGGACAAGAGACCCAGTACTTC.

V and J are TRBV11-2 and TRBJ2-7; possible D gene TRBD2, 6 bases. The V gene's germline CDR1 is SGHAT and CDR2 FQNNGV. V dropped 5 bases and J dropped 4 bases, with 15 bases sitting between them. The CDR3 covers 14 residues. The CDR3: CASSPQAGFYEQYF. DNA for the CDR3: TGTGCCAGCAGCCCCCAGGCGGGGTTTTACGAGCAGTACTTC.

The rearrangement joins TRBV5-6 to TRBJ2-4; TRBD2 agrees at 7 bases. Germline trimming cut 2 bases from V and 5 bases from J; bases unmatched to any gene: 4. From germline, CDR1 is SGHDT and CDR2 YYEEEE. The CDR3 loop spans 14 amino acids. CDR3 sequence: CASSLPGRENIQYF. The CDR3 nucleotides read TGTGCCAGCAGCTTACCTGGGAGGGAAAACATTCAGTACTTC.

This rearrangement joins TRBV6-1 to TRBJ1-6; 10 positions agree with TRBD1. The germline CDR1 and CDR2 sequences are MNHNS and SASEGT. V shed 5 bases, J shed 7 bases, and the junction held 5 bases outside the gene matches. CDR3 length: 15 amino acids. In DNA form, the CDR3 reads TGTGCCAGCAGTACGCCGGGACAGGGGAATTCACCCCTCCACTTT. Amino acids: CASSTPGQGNSPLHF.

The V gene is TRBV6-1, the J gene TRBJ1-2; D is ambiguous. The germline V gene has CDR1 MNHNS and CDR2 SASEGT. The CDR3 has 13 amino acids. The ends were cut back, 7 bases at V and 2 bases at J, with 11 bases in the middle. The CDR3 sequence is CASKYTANYGYTF. The CDR3, as DNA: TGTGCCAGCAAGTATACAGCCAACTATGGCTACACCTTC.

This chain links TRBV29-1 with TRBJ2-7; tentative D call: TRBD1 (5 bases). In germline, CDR1 is SQVTM, CDR2 ANQGSEA. Trimming stripped 2 bases from V and 7 bases from J, with 12 bases between. The CDR3 has 12 amino acids. The CDR3 DNA reads TGCAGCGTTGAATTCCAGGGTCAGGAGCAGTACTTC. Translated, it gives CSVEFQGQEQYF.

The chain uses TRBV28 and TRBJ2-1, with TRBD2 matching over 12 bases. The CDR3 consists of 17 residues. V trimming: 6 bases; J trimming: 9 bases; junction bases outside the gene matches: 15. Per the germline V gene, CDR1 is MDHEN and CDR2 is SYDVKM. The CDR3 region is CASRSASGRVYGGEQFF. CDR3 in DNA: TGTGCCAGCAGATCCGCTAGCGGGAGGGTATACGGCGGTGAGCAGTTCTTC.

The chain couples TRBV23-1 to TRBJ2-1; 7 bases match TRBD2. TRBV23-1 is an ORF, with its function uncertain. Trimming cost V 7 bases and J 6 bases; bases outside gene matches: 12. The CDR3 is made up of 15 amino acids. The CDR3 nucleotides are TGCGCCAGCACGCCCCGTGCGGGAGTGGCCAATGAGCAGTTCTTC. Encoded protein: CASTPRAGVANEQFF.

This clone appeared a few times. V is TRBV6-6 and J is TRBJ1-5; D unresolved. CDR1 is MNHNY, CDR2 SVGAGI, per germline (reference sequence). The CDR3 spans 11 residues. Trimming removed 6 bases at V and 11 bases at J, with 11 bases between. The CDR3, as DNA: TGTGCCAGCAGCTTGGACCAAACCCAGCATTTT. Translated: CASSLDQTQHF.

This CDR3 reads CASSVGLALRGELFF. The CDR3 DNA reads as TGTGCCAGCAGTGTAGGACTAGCCCTCCGCGGGGAGCTGTTTTTT. This chain connects TRBV6-1 to TRBJ2-2; 8 nucleotides line up with TRBD2. The CDR3 is 15 residues long. CDR1 MNHNS and CDR2 SASEGT come from the germline V gene. Germline trimming cut 4 bases from V and 7 bases from J; bases unmatched to any gene: 8.

This sequence joins TRBV7-2 and TRBJ2-5, with 8 bases lining up with TRBD1. The CDR3 consists of 15 residues. Looked up from germline, CDR1 is SGHTA and CDR2 is FQGNSA. Trimming removed 5 bases from V and 3 bases from J; junction bases left unmatched: 8. The CDR3 DNA reads TGTGCCAGCAGCATACAACAGGGGGGAGAAGAGACCCAGTACTTC. It translates to CASSIQQGGEETQYF.

The genes are TRBV7-9 and TRBJ2-6, with D perhaps given as TRBD1 or TRBD2 (6 bases each). V lost 5 bases to trimming and J lost 4 bases, with 15 bases between them. Per the germline V gene, CDR1 is SEHNR and CDR2 is FQNEAQ (reference sequence). The CDR3 is made up of 16 amino acids. As DNA, the CDR3 is TGTGCCAGCAGCCCGAGGGGGGCTTACGGGGCCAACGTCCTGACTTTC. Its protein is CASSPRGAYGANVLTF. Supplemented by reference TRBV7-9 and TRBJ2-6, the full variable domain reads DTGVSQNPRHKITKRGQNVTFRCDPISEHNRLYWYRQTLGQGPEFLTYFQNEAQLEKSRLLSDRFSAERPKGSFSTLEIQRTEQGDSAMYLCASSPRGAYGANVLTFGAGSRLTVL.

This clone was seen a single time. The J gene is TRBJ1-1, the V gene TRBV6-1, with TRBD1 as a possible D gene (5 bases). CDR1 is MNHNS, CDR2 SASEGT, per germline. This CDR3 is 15 amino acids long. V lost 8 bases to trimming and J lost 3 bases, with 19 bases between them. The CDR3 here is CASSRGPTYDTEAFF. CDR3 bases: TGTGCCAGCTCAAGGGGCCCAACGTACGACACTGAAGCTTTCTTT.

The gene calls are TRBV9 and TRBJ2-1, with D perhaps TRBD1 or TRBD2 (5 bases each). CDR1 and CDR2 (germline): SGDLS, YYNGEE. The CDR3 has 15 amino acids. V was pared by 4 bases and J by 0 bases, with 11 bases between. The CDR3 sequence is CASSSRDPSYNEQFF. The CDR3, as DNA: TGTGCCAGCAGCTCCCGGGACCCCTCCTACAATGAGCAGTTCTTC.

CDR3 residues: CASSQVGADTQYF. As DNA, the CDR3 is TGTGCCAGCAGCCAAGTCGGCGCAGATACGCAGTATTTT. The chain couples TRBV14 to TRBJ2-3; D remains ambiguous. The CDR3 runs to 13 residues. V shed 1 base and J shed 4 bases, with 6 bases lying between them. The germline gives CDR1 SGHDN, CDR2 FVKESK.

J is TRBJ1-1 and V is TRBV25-1; D call uncertain. Trimming shortened V by 4 bases and J by 5 bases, and 17 bases separated the two germline ends. CDR1 is MGHDK and CDR2 is SYGVNS in the germline V gene. This CDR3 has 15 amino acids. CDR3 coding DNA: TGTGCCAGCAGTGGCCCTCTTTTCACGGAGACTGAAGCTTTCTTT. As protein: CASSGPLFTETEAFF.

V is TRBV28 and J is TRBJ2-1, with 9 bases matching TRBD2. Losses at the gene ends were 6 bases for V and 6 bases for J; bases not matched to a gene: 12. The CDR3 is 16 residues long. The germline V gene encodes CDR1 MDHEN and CDR2 SYDVKM. Here the CDR3 DNA reads TGTGCCAGCAGGGTGGGCCCCGGGACTAGCTTCAATGAGCAGTTCTTC. It codes for CASRVGPGTSFNEQFF.

This chain links TRBV5-1 with TRBJ1-3, with a possible D match to TRBD1 (6 bases). V dropped 3 bases and J dropped 0 bases, with 13 bases sitting between them. Germline values: CDR1 SGHRS, CDR2 YFSETQ. This CDR3 contains 16 residues. The DNA of the CDR3 is TGCGCCAGCAGCTCGGGGGGCGGTAACTCTGGAAACACCATATATTTT. Its translation: CASSSGGGNSGNTIYF.

This clone was seen only a few times. The chain couples TRBV7-9 to TRBJ1-1; maybe TRBD1 (5 bases). Trimming removed 5 bases from V and 1 base from J, with 8 bases in between. Germline assignment: CDR1 SEHNR and CDR2 FQNEAQ (reference sequence). The CDR3 is 13 amino acids. The CDR3 DNA is TGTGCCAGCAGCAGGGACCCGAACACTGAAGCTTTCTTT. Its protein is CASSRDPNTEAFF.

This clone was counted once. This chain uses TRBV7-8 with TRBJ2-6; 8 bases fit TRBD1. Trimming cost V 3 bases and J 15 bases; bases outside gene matches: 13. Germline assignment: CDR1 SGHVS and CDR2 FQNEAQ. The CDR3 is made up of 15 amino acids. This CDR3 is CASSFGDRTVFDLTF. CDR3 sequence (DNA): TGTGCCAGCAGCTTCGGGGACAGGACTGTTTTTGACCTGACTTTC.

Comments on this clone: This CDR3 is also generated by other DNA sequences in the sample. This sequence joins TRBV18 and TRBJ1-1; D uncertain. Germline V gene data show CDR1 as KGHSH and CDR2 as LQKENI. This CDR3 has 14 residues. The ends were cut back, 2 bases at V and 2 bases at J, with 9 bases in the middle. The CDR3 DNA reads TGTGCCAGCTCACCATTGGGCGGCAACACTGAAGCTTTCTTT. It yields the protein CASSPLGGNTEAFF.

This chain connects TRBV11-3 to TRBJ2-1; possibly TRBD2 for D (5 bases). Trimming stripped 5 bases from V and 3 bases from J, with 14 bases between. Germline V lookup: CDR1 SGHNT, CDR2 YENEEA. This CDR3 is built from 15 residues. This CDR3 reads CASSPALAGYNEQFF. CDR3 bases: TGTGCCAGCAGCCCCGCCCTAGCAGGCTACAATGAGCAGTTCTTC.

In its sample, this clone was seen once. The chain has TRBV9 and TRBJ2-1, with D perhaps matching TRBD2 (6 bases). Trimming pared 0 bases from V and 5 bases from J, leaving 15 bases between. CDR3 length: 16 residues. Germline V gives CDR1 SGDLS, CDR2 YYNGEE. The CDR3 DNA reads TGTGCCAGCAGCGTAGGGGCGGGATACGGCGACAATGAGCAGTTCTTC. This sequence encodes CASSVGAGYGDNEQFF.

Details on this clone: The same CDR3 also results from other DNA sequences found in this sample. The chain recombines TRBV5-4 with TRBJ1-3, with 9 bases identical to TRBD1. Germline V gene sequence: CDR1 SGHNT, CDR2 YYREEE (reference sequence). V shed 4 bases and J 1 base; nucleotides not matched to a gene: 0. The CDR3 has 14 amino acids. In DNA, the CDR3 is TGTGCCAGCAGCGGGACAGGGTCTGGAAACACCATATATTTT. Its protein is CASSGTGSGNTIYF.

The rearrangement links TRBV2 to TRBJ1-5; D perhaps matches TRBD1 (6 bases). Trimming left V 2 bases short and J 6 bases short, with 14 bases between. CDR1 SNHLY and CDR2 FYNNEI come from the germline V gene. The CDR3 sequence is 15 residues long. This CDR3 reads CASSERQAAGQPQHF. The CDR3 bases are TGTGCCAGCAGTGAAAGACAGGCAGCCGGTCAGCCCCAGCATTTT.

DNA of the CDR3: TGTGCCAGCAGCCGCCTTCAGCCGCTTGGAGAAAAACTGTTTTTT. Its protein is CASSRLQPLGEKLFF. The chain combines TRBV7-9 with TRBJ1-4; no firm D call. Germline V lookup: CDR1 SEHNR, CDR2 FQNEAQ (reference sequence). Trimming took off 5 bases at V and 8 bases at J, with 18 bases between the two ends. The CDR3 runs to 15 residues.

The chain couples TRBV5-4 to TRBJ2-5; the D is unclear. The CDR3 covers 13 residues. The V gene lost 8 bases and the J gene lost 2 bases, with 13 bases spanning the gap. Per germline, CDR1 SGHNT and CDR2 YYREEE (reference sequence). CDR3 bases: TGTGCCAGTATGGGCCAAATTCAAGAGACCCAGTACTTC. Residues: CASMGQIQETQYF.

This clone was seen more than once but under ten times. This chain joins TRBV5-1 and TRBJ1-4, with 7 bases lining up with TRBD1. This CDR3 spans 13 amino acids. The germline V gene encodes CDR1 SGHRS and CDR2 YFSETQ. V shed 4 bases and J 6 bases; nucleotides not matched to a gene: 3. CDR3 amino acids: CASSRDSDEKLFF. The CDR3 nucleotides read TGCGCCAGCAGCCGGGACAGCGATGAAAAACTGTTTTTT.

This chain links TRBV28 with TRBJ1-3; a possible D gene is TRBD1 (5 bases). V gave up 5 bases and J gave up 4 bases, with 12 bases separating them. Germline CDR1 reads MDHEN; CDR2 reads SYDVKM. This CDR3 is built from 14 residues. Here the CDR3 reads CASSPTVTGNTIYF. CDR3 bases: TGTGCCAGCAGTCCGACAGTAACCGGAAACACCATATATTTT. The complete variable domain, with remaining parts taken from reference TRBV28 and TRBJ1-3, reads DVKVTQSSRYLVKRTGEKVFLECVQDMDHENMFWYRQDPGLGLRLIYFSYDVKMKEKGDIPEGYSVSREKKERFSLILESASTNQTSMYLCASSPTVTGNTIYFGEGSWLTVV.

This chain connects TRBV28 to TRBJ2-7; TRBD1 aligns across 8 bases. Germline loops: CDR1 MDHEN, CDR2 SYDVKM. This CDR3 region has 13 residues. Trimming took 10 bases from V and 6 from J; bases not matched to a gene: 11. This chain's CDR3 is CATQDRAVSEQYF. The CDR3 coding sequence is TGTGCCACACAGGACAGGGCGGTTAGCGAGCAGTACTTC.